This TCR beta chain was sequenced for a study of T cell responses to AZD1222 COVID-19 vaccine. The overall study: Pooling covered second doses at about 4 or about 12 weeks.

Study-wide points: Baseline seropositivity occurred in only six AZD1222 recipients. Repertoire collection took place solely once the T cell response had peaked. The breadth and depth of Spike-specific TCRs increased once two AZD1222 doses had been given.

Generated by immunoSEQ multiplex PCR, the TCRdb table keeps only in-frame clones and is missing some. The sample shows 86,000 or so clones, roughly nine tenths of them seen only once. CDR1 and CDR2 from the germline V gene are SNHLY and FYNNEI. Trimming removed 4 bases at V and 0 bases at J, with 9 bases between. The CDR3 totals 15 residues. A remark on this clone: What it binds is not known.

Sequenced here: peripheral blood, sampled on day 0 of AZD1222 vaccination. The TCR sequence derives from an adult in good health. V is TRBV2 and J is TRBJ1-4; D ambiguous. CDR3 in DNA: TGTGCCAGCAGTGTGAACACAGCAACTAATGAAAAACTGTTTTTT. Amino acids: CASSVNTATNEKLFF.